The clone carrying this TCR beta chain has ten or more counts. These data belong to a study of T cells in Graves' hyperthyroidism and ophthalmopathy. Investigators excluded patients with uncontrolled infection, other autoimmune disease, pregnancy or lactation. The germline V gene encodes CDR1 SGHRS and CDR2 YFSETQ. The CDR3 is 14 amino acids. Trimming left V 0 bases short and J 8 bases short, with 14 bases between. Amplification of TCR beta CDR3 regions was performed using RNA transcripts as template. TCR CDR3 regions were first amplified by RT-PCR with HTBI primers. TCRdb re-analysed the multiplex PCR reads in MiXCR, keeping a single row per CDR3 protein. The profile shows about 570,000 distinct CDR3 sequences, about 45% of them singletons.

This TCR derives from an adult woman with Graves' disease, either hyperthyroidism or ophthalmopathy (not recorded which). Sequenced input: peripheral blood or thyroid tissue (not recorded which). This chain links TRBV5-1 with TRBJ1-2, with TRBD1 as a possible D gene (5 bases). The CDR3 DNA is TGCGCCAGCAGCTTGGAGGGACCCACTGGGGGCTACACCTTC. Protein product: CASSLEGPTGGYTF.